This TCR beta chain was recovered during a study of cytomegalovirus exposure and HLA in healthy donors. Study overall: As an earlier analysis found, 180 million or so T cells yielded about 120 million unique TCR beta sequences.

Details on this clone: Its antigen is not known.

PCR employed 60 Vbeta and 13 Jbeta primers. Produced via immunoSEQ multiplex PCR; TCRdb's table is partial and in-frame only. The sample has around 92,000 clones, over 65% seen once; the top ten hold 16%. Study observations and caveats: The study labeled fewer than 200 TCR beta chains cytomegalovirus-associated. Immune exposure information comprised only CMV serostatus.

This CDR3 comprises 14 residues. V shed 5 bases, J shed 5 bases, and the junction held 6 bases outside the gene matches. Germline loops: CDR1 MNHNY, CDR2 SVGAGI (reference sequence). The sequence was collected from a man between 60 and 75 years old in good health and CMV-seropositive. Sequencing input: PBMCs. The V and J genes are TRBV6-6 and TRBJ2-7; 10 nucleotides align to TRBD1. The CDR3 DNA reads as TGTGCCAGCAGTCAACGACAGGGGGCCGACGAGCAGTACTTC. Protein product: CASSQRQGADEQYF.